Each of the 11 T cell receptor beta chains below was sequenced from the same sample in a study of T cell responses to AZD1222 COVID-19 vaccine. Using immunoSEQ multiplex PCR, the repertoire was profiled, and TCRdb retains in-frame clones only, with some absent. This sample has 250,000 to 300,000 clones, with around 93% found just once. This material consisted of peripheral blood, taken 28 days after the second AZD1222 dose. The receptors were sampled from an adult who received the AZD1222 COVID-19 vaccine.

V and J are TRBV28 and TRBJ1-2, with D possibly being TRBD1 (5 bases). Germline assignment: CDR1 MDHEN and CDR2 SYDVKM. V was trimmed by 6 bases and J by 5 bases, leaving 13 bases between them. The CDR3 has 13 amino acids. This chain's CDR3 is CASRVGHEYGYTF. As DNA, the CDR3 is TGTGCCAGCAGGGTAGGACATGAGTATGGCTACACCTTC.

The chain combines TRBV10-3 with TRBJ2-5; possibly TRBD1 for D (6 bases). The CDR3 is made up of 13 amino acids. The germline V and J ends were trimmed by 4 bases and 9 bases, with 15 bases remaining between them. The V gene's germline CDR1 is ENHRY and CDR2 SYGVKD. In DNA, the CDR3 is TGTGCCATCAGTGGCCGGGACAAGGAGGCCCAGTACTTC. This codes for CAISGRDKEAQYF.

This clone has just one count. The chain is built from TRBV18 and TRBJ2-1, with D possibly matching TRBD2 (6 bases). Germline V gives CDR1 KGHSH, CDR2 LQKENI. This CDR3 contains 16 residues. V was shortened by 3 bases and J by 4 bases, with 16 bases between the two germline ends. The CDR3, as DNA: TGTGCCAGCTCACCCCGGGGTAGCGGAGCGTACAATGAGCAGTTCTTC. Its protein is CASSPRGSGAYNEQFF.

In this sample, this clone turned up once. The rearrangement uses TRBV6-5 and TRBJ1-4; 7 nucleotides agree with TRBD1. Trimming removed 6 bases from V and 0 bases from J; junction bases left unmatched: 4. The CDR3 is made up of 15 amino acids. From germline, CDR1 is MNHEY and CDR2 SVGAGI. The CDR3 here is CASRTGQATNEKLFF. The CDR3 nucleotides are TGTGCCAGCAGGACTGGACAGGCAACTAATGAAAAACTGTTTTTT.

J is TRBJ1-1 and V is TRBV29-1, with no clear D. The CDR3 loop spans 12 amino acids. Trimming removed 7 bases at V and 3 bases at J, with 12 bases between. The germline gives CDR1 SQVTM, CDR2 ANQGSEA. Written as DNA, the CDR3 is TGCAGCGGATCAGATCCGGACACTGAAGCTTTCTTT. Its translation is CSGSDPDTEAFF.

The chain recombines TRBV25-1 with TRBJ2-2; D gene unclear. Germline CDR1 reads MGHDK; CDR2 reads SYGVNS. This CDR3 comprises 15 residues. Trimming removed 1 base from V and 0 bases from J, with 6 bases in between. CDR3 sequence reads: CASSEWRANTGELFF. CDR3 bases: TGTGCCAGCAGTGAATGGCGTGCGAACACCGGGGAGCTGTTTTTT.

The chain combines TRBV30 with TRBJ2-3; D is unclear. V lost 4 bases and J lost 9, with 14 bases in between. The CDR3 is 12 amino acids. Germline V gene lookup returns CDR1 GTSNPN and CDR2 SVGIG (reference sequence). CDR3 protein: CAWTSNGATQYF. CDR3 coding DNA: TGTGCCTGGACATCAAACGGTGCAACGCAGTATTTT. Complete variable domain (other parts from reference TRBV30 and TRBJ2-3): SQTIHQWPATLVQPVGSPLSLECTVEGTSNPNLYWYRQAAGRGLQLLFYSVGIGQISSEVPQNLSASRPQDRQFILSSKKLLLSDSGFYLCAWTSNGATQYFGPGTRLTVL.

The rearrangement uses TRBV5-1 and TRBJ2-2; tentative D call: TRBD1 (5 bases). Germline CDR1 and CDR2: SGHRS and YFSETQ. The CDR3 consists of 14 residues. V was shortened by 2 bases and J by 4 bases, with 9 bases between the two germline ends. The CDR3 nucleotides read TGCGCCAGCAGCTTCGACAGTAGCACCGGGGAGCTGTTTTTT. This encodes CASSFDSSTGELFF.

The chain recombines TRBV7-3 with TRBJ1-6, with D perhaps TRBD1 (5 bases). V was shortened by 1 base and J by 10 bases, with 14 bases between the two germline ends. The CDR3 runs 15 residues. CDR1 and CDR2 (germline): SGHTA, FQGTGA. CDR3 protein: CASSLRPGVDSPLHF. Here the CDR3 DNA reads TGTGCCAGCAGCTTAAGGCCGGGGGTCGACTCACCCCTCCACTTT.

The chain carries TRBV6-4 and TRBJ1-1, with a possible D match to TRBD1 (6 bases). The germline V and J ends were trimmed by 3 bases and 2 bases, with 10 bases remaining between them. Germline assignment: CDR1 MRHNA and CDR2 SNTAGT. The CDR3 totals 14 residues. The CDR3 nucleotides are TGTGCCAGCAGTGAACGGGGGGCAAACACTGAAGCTTTCTTT. Protein: CASSERGANTEAFF.

This rearrangement joins TRBV5-5 to TRBJ2-5; TRBD1 is a possible D gene (6 bases). The CDR3 length is 16 residues. V lost 2 bases and J 4 bases, leaving 18 bases between the germline ends. CDR1 SGHKS and CDR2 YYEKEE come from the germline V gene (reference sequence). The DNA of the CDR3 is TGTGCCAGCAGCTTCCGACAGGTTAAACCGAGAGAGACCCAGTACTTC. It is translated as CASSFRQVKPRETQYF.